A selection of T cell receptor beta chains follows, all from one sample in a study of blood T cell repertoires in COVID-19. The table came from immunoSEQ multiplex PCR; TCRdb's copy has only in-frame clones and leaves some out. Here the sample spans over 130,000 clones, approximately 80% being singletons. The sequencing input was peripheral blood. These receptors were collected from a woman over 75 with active or convalescent COVID-19. Both conserved end residues are part of each CDR3. Each record gives: clone size, CDR3 length, D gene, V gene, J gene, CDR3 DNA, CDR3 protein. The D gene is left open where the match is weak. Expanded clones are given a class, and other clones once, few, many or no size at all.

NA,14,NA,TRBV30,TRBJ1-2,TGTGCCTGGGACCCACAGAGGGTCAACTATGGCTACACCTTC,CAWDPQRVNYGYTF
few,14,TRBD1,TRBV6-5,TRBJ2-2,TGTGCCAGCAGCCAGACAGGGTCAACCGGGGAGCTGTTTTTT,CASSQTGSTGELFF
NA,16,TRBD1,TRBV5-1,TRBJ2-3,TGCGCCAGCAGCCTAGGACAGGCAACTAGCACAGATACGCAGTATTTT,CASSLGQATSTDTQYF
NA,14,NA,TRBV27,TRBJ1-5,TGTGCCAGCAGTCCTCGAGGTCGGGGGCAGCCCCAGCATTTT,CASSPRGRGQPQHF
NA,14,NA,TRBV4-3,TRBJ2-3,TGCGCCAGCAGCCAAGCCGGGCAGGGGTATACGCAGTATTTT,CASSQAGQGYTQYF
NA,15,NA,TRBV11-2,TRBJ1-1,TGTGCCAGCAGCTCCCACAGGGTTTTGAACACTGAAGCTTTCTTT,CASSSHRVLNTEAFF
NA,14,NA,TRBV6-1,TRBJ2-1,TGTGCCAGCAGACCCGGAAGCCCGGGGAATGAGCAGTTCTTC,CASRPGSPGNEQFF
NA,14,NA,TRBV2,TRBJ2-7,TGTGCCAGCAATGGACTCAACGTCCCCTACGAGCAGTACTTC,CASNGLNVPYEQYF
NA,15,TRBD1,TRBV2,TRBJ1-5,TGTGCCAGCAGTGGACAGGGCGGTTTCAATCAGCCCCAGCATTTT,CASSGQGGFNQPQHF
NA,13,NA,TRBV21-1,TRBJ2-1,TGTGCCAGCAGCAACCCAGGGAACAATGAGCAGTTCTTC,CASSNPGNNEQFF
few,14,NA,TRBV29-1,TRBJ1-4,TGCAGCGTTCTCCAGCCGGGGGGCAATGAAAAACTGTTTTTT,CSVLQPGGNEKLFF
NA,16,TRBD2,TRBV19,TRBJ2-7,TGTGCCAGTAGTATCCGCCCTAGCGGGGGGGCGGACGAGCAGTACTTC,CASSIRPSGGADEQYF
NA,16,TRBD2,TRBV7-8,TRBJ2-3,TGTGCCAGCAGCTTAGCGACTAGCGGGGGGGCTGATACGCAGTATTTT,CASSLATSGGADTQYF
NA,12,TRBD1,TRBV30,TRBJ1-1,TGTGCCTGGGGCCTGTCAGGGGGCTTGGCTTTCTTT,CAWGLSGGLAFF
NA,15,TRBD2,TRBV5-4,TRBJ2-1,TGTGCCAGCAGCTCTACGCGGGGGGCCGGGAATGAGCAGTTCTTC,CASSSTRGAGNEQFF
once,16,NA,TRBV6-4,TRBJ2-5,TGTGCCAGCTCTCCCGGGACTAGGGGGCCACAAGAGACCCAGTACTTC,CASSPGTRGPQETQYF
NA,12,NA,TRBV30,TRBJ1-5,TGTGCCTGGAGTGACCTAAATCAGCCCCAGCATTTT,CAWSDLNQPQHF
NA,13,TRBD1,TRBV6-5,TRBJ1-2,TGTGCCAGCAGTTTTGGACAGGGATATGGCTACACCTTC,CASSFGQGYGYTF
few,11,NA,TRBV19,TRBJ1-1,TGTGCCAGTAGTAACGGTCTTGAAGCTTTCTTT,CASSNGLEAFF
medium-sized,14,TRBD1,TRBV5-4,TRBJ2-1,TGTGCCAGCAGCTTGGGGGACAGGGGTTTTGAGCAGTTCTTC,CASSLGDRGFEQFF